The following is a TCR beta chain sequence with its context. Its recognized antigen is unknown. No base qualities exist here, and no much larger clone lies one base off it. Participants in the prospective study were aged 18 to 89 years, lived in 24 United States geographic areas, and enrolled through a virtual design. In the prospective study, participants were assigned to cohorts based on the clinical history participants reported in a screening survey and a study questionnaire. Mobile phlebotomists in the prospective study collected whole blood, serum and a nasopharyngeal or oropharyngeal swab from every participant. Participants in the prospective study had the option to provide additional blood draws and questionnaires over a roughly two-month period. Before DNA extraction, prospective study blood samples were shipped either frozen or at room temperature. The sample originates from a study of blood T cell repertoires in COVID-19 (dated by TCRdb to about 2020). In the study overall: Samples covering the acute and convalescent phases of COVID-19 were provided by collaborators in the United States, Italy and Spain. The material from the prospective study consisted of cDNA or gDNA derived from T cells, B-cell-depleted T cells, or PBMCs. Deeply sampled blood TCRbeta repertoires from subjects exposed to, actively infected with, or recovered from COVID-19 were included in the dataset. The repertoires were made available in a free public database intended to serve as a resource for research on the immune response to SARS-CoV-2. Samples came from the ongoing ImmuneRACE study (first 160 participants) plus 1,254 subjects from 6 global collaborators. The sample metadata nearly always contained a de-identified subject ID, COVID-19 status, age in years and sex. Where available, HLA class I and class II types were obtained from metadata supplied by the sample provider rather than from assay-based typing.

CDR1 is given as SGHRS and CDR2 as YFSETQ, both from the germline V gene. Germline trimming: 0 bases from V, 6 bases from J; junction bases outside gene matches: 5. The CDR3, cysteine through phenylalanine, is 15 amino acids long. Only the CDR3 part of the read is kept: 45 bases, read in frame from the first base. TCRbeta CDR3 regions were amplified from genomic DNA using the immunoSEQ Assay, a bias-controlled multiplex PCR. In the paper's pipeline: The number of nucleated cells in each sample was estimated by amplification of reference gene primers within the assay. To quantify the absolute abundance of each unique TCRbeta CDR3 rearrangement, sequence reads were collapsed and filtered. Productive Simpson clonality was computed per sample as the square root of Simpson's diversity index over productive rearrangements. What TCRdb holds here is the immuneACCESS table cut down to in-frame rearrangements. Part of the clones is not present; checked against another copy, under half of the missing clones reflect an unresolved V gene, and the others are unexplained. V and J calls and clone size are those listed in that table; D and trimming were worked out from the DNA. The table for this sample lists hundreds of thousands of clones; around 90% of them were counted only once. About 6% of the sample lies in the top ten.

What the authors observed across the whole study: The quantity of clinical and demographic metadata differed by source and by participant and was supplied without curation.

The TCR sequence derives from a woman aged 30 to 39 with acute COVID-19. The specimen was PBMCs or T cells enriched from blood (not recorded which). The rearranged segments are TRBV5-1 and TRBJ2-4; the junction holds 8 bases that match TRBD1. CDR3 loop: CASSLEQGARNIQYF. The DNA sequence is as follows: TGCGCCAGCAGCTTGGAGCAGGGGGCTCGAAACATTCAGTACTTC.